The 16 T cell receptor beta chains below all came from one sample that was sequenced in a study of Ad26.COV2.S vaccination and SARS-CoV-2 variants. This sample's treatment: about 20 received Ad26.COV2.S at low or high dose, single or two shots; a few received placebo; per-sample allocation not given. After the first vaccine or placebo injection, samples were drawn on day 63. Measured with immunoSEQ multiplex PCR; TCRdb has only the in-frame clones, and not every one. Of almost 400,000 clones detected, approximately 91% appear once; the ten largest clones hold under 2%. Source: peripheral blood, taken in a trial of Ad26.COV2.S vaccine versus placebo. All receptors derive from a person between 18 and 59 years old who received the Ad26.COV2.S COVID-19 vaccine or a placebo.

The chain employs TRBV7-9 and TRBJ2-7; D is unresolved. This CDR3 has 13 amino acids. Germline CDR1 reads SEHNR; CDR2 reads FQNEAQ (reference sequence). The V end was cut by 6 bases, the J end by 2 bases, with 11 bases between. CDR3 DNA sequence: TGTGCCAGCAGTACCGGACGGACCTACGAGCAGTACTTC. Translated: CASSTGRTYEQYF.

This clone was seen a few times. The gene calls are TRBV6-6 and TRBJ2-7; 10 nucleotides match TRBD2. This CDR3 is 15 amino acids long. The J segment lost 6 bases and the V segment lost 4 bases, leaving 9 bases of the junction unmatched. The V gene's germline CDR1 is MNHNY and CDR2 SVGAGI (reference sequence). CDR3: CASSSLASGSFEQYF. The CDR3 nucleotides read TGTGCCAGCAGTTCCCTGGCTAGCGGGAGCTTCGAGCAGTACTTC.

J is TRBJ2-5 and V is TRBV7-8; D uncertain. The length of the CDR3 is 13 residues. Germline loops: CDR1 SGHVS, CDR2 FQNEAQ. Trimming cost V 2 bases and J 2 bases, with 6 bases left between them. DNA of the CDR3: TGTGCCAGCAGCTTAATGTTTCAAGAGACCCAGTACTTC. Residues: CASSLMFQETQYF.

The chain employs TRBV12-5 and TRBJ1-1; D not certain. Per germline, CDR1 LGHNT and CDR2 FRNRAP. Trimming took 7 bases from V and 5 from J, leaving 11 bases between them. This CDR3 contains 12 residues. The DNA for the CDR3 is TGTGCTAGTGCCGCTGCGGGGACTGAAGCTTTCTTT. Translation gives CASAAAGTEAFF.

This chain links TRBV28 with TRBJ2-7; D is perhaps TRBD2 (6 bases). The CDR3 sequence is 11 residues long. V gave up 6 bases and J gave up 3 bases, with 6 bases separating them. Germline V CDR1 and CDR2: MDHEN, SYDVKM. CDR3 residues: CASRGLYEQYF. Here the CDR3 DNA reads TGTGCCAGCAGGGGACTCTACGAGCAGTACTTC.

The chain is built from TRBV5-1 and TRBJ2-7; 7 bases match TRBD2. This CDR3 spans 15 amino acids. The V gene's germline CDR1 is SGHRS and CDR2 YFSETQ. V lost 0 bases, J lost 2 bases, and 5 bases stayed unmatched. The CDR3 protein is CASSLVAGGPYEQYF. Written as DNA, the CDR3 is TGCGCCAGCAGCTTGGTAGCGGGCGGCCCCTACGAGCAGTACTTC.

The V gene is TRBV7-8, the J gene TRBJ2-2; 11 bases fit TRBD2. The CDR3 length is 21 residues. V shed 8 bases and J 4 bases; nucleotides not matched to a gene: 24. CDR1 is SGHVS and CDR2 is FQNEAQ in the germline V gene. The CDR3 sequence is CASGPSTLAGEGYRVTGELFF. The DNA of the CDR3 is TGTGCCAGCGGACCTTCCACACTAGCGGGAGAGGGGTATAGGGTCACCGGGGAGCTGTTTTTT.

This clone has a single count. This chain joins TRBV9 and TRBJ2-3, with TRBD2 identical over 8 bases. V trimming: 0 bases; J trimming: 5 bases; junction bases outside the gene matches: 5. CDR3 size: 15 residues. The germline gives CDR1 SGDLS, CDR2 YYNGEE. As DNA, the CDR3 is TGTGCCAGCAGCGTAGCGGGAGGGCTGAAAGATACGCAGTATTTT. Its translation: CASSVAGGLKDTQYF.

V usage is TRBV7-3 and J usage is TRBJ2-3; TRBD2 matches at 7 bases. The CDR3 covers 14 residues. Germline V gives CDR1 SGHTA, CDR2 FQGTGA. Losses at the gene ends were 4 bases for V and 4 bases for J; bases not matched to a gene: 5. The DNA of the CDR3 is TGTGCCAGCAGCTATGGCGGGAGCGCAGATACGCAGTATTTT. This translates into CASSYGGSADTQYF.

The rearrangement links TRBV7-3 to TRBJ1-1; 12 bases fit TRBD1. V was clipped by 8 bases and J by 8 bases; unmatched bases: 9. The CDR3 length is 14 residues. The V gene's germline CDR1 is SGHTA and CDR2 FQGTGA. DNA of the CDR3: TGTGCCAGCCTCTCCCCGGGACAGGGGGCCGAAGCTTTCTTT. It codes for CASLSPGQGAEAFF.

The chain carries TRBV28 and TRBJ2-4, with TRBD1 as a possible D gene (5 bases). CDR1 and CDR2 from the germline V gene are MDHEN and SYDVKM. The CDR3 contains 16 residues. The germline V and J ends were trimmed by 5 bases and 0 bases, with 14 bases remaining between them. The CDR3 sequence is CASSGHPGKAKNIQYF. CDR3 nucleotides: TGTGCCAGCAGTGGGCACCCAGGGAAAGCCAAAAACATTCAGTACTTC.

The chain combines TRBV16 with TRBJ2-2; D possibly corresponds to TRBD1 (5 bases). The V end was cut by 0 bases, the J end by 0 bases, with 8 bases between. This CDR3 comprises 16 residues. From germline, CDR1 is KGHSY and CDR2 FQNENV. The chain's CDR3 is CASSQSWTPNTGELFF. The CDR3 DNA follows: TGTGCCAGCAGCCAATCGTGGACACCGAACACCGGGGAGCTGTTTTTT.

The CDR3 is CASSWDRNFEAFF. DNA of the CDR3: TGTGCCAGCAGCTGGGACAGGAACTTTGAAGCTTTCTTT. The chain recombines TRBV5-6 with TRBJ1-1; 8 nucleotides align to TRBD1. Per the germline V gene, CDR1 is SGHDT and CDR2 is YYEEEE. J lost 7 bases, V lost 3 bases, and 5 bases had no gene match. This CDR3 comprises 13 residues.

In its sample, this clone was seen a few times. This rearrangement joins TRBV10-3 to TRBJ1-6; no definite D call. Germline V lookup: CDR1 ENHRY, CDR2 SYGVKD. This CDR3 has 14 amino acids. V was trimmed by 0 bases and J by 7 bases, leaving 7 bases between them. Here the CDR3 reads CAISESNRNSPLHF. DNA of the CDR3: TGTGCCATCAGTGAGTCGAATCGCAATTCACCCCTCCACTTT.

The chain is built from TRBV6-4 and TRBJ2-1; D is possibly TRBD2 (5 bases). Germline loops: CDR1 MRHNA, CDR2 SNTAGT. The V end lost 3 bases, the J end lost 5 bases, and 11 bases lay between the germline ends. The CDR3 consists of 14 residues. This CDR3 is CASSEREENNEQFF. In DNA form, the CDR3 reads TGTGCCAGCAGTGAACGGGAAGAGAACAATGAGCAGTTCTTC.

The genes are TRBV2 and TRBJ1-2, with D possibly being TRBD1 (5 bases). V gave up 7 bases and J gave up 2 bases, with 11 bases separating them. The CDR3 is 13 residues long. CDR1 is SNHLY and CDR2 is FYNNEI in the germline V gene. CDR3 sequence: CASTKTENYGYTF. CDR3 coding DNA: TGTGCCAGCACCAAGACAGAGAACTATGGCTACACCTTC.